What follows are 28 T cell receptor beta chains derived from one specimen sequenced in a study of early T cells in non-severe SARS-CoV-2 infection. TCRdb called the 5' RACE reads again in MiXCR, with one record for every CDR3 protein. The sample holds tens of thousands of distinct CDR3 sequences, around 15% seen once. Sequenced sample: whole blood. The receptors come from an adult who was a healthcare worker with PCR-confirmed SARS-CoV-2 infection or an uninfected control (not recorded which).

This rearrangement joins TRBV2 to TRBJ2-3; 12 bases map to TRBD2. V lost 7 bases and J lost 2; bases outside the gene matches: 4. The CDR3 covers 15 residues. Per germline, CDR1 SNHLY and CDR2 FYNNEI. The CDR3 nucleotides are TGTGCCAGCATCCTAGCGGGGGGGCCCACAGATACGCAGTATTTT. This sequence encodes CASILAGGPTDTQYF.

This clonotype was picked up a small number of times. The chain couples TRBV19 to TRBJ2-7; 10 bases match TRBD1. Trimming removed 6 bases from V and 0 bases from J; junction bases left unmatched: 8. The CDR3 runs 16 residues. CDR1 LNHDA and CDR2 SQIVND come from the germline V gene (reference sequence). The CDR3, as DNA: TGTGCCAGTAGAGGGACAGGGGACCGAGCCTCCTACGAGCAGTACTTC. Translated: CASRGTGDRASYEQYF.

CDR3 DNA sequence: TGTGCCAGCTCGCCGGGGGCAGCCGGGGAGCTGTTTTTT. This translates into CASSPGAAGELFF. The V call is TRBV18, the J call TRBJ2-2; the D gene could be TRBD1 or TRBD2 (6 bases each). V was trimmed by 6 bases and J by 6 bases, leaving 11 bases between them. CDR1 is KGHSH, CDR2 LQKENI, per germline. The CDR3 covers 13 residues.

The chain employs TRBV20-1 and TRBJ2-1; 10 nucleotides line up with TRBD2. Germline V CDR1 and CDR2: DFQATT, SNEGSKA (reference sequence). CDR3 length equals 13 residues. V trimming: 6 bases; J trimming: 9 bases; junction bases outside the gene matches: 8. The CDR3 sequence is CSAQRGGPGEQFF. The CDR3, as DNA: TGCAGTGCCCAGCGGGGGGGCCCAGGTGAGCAGTTCTTC.

The chain links TRBV28 to TRBJ1-6; no firm D call. The CDR3 extends over 12 amino acids. The germline V gene encodes CDR1 MDHEN and CDR2 SYDVKM. V gave up 5 bases and J gave up 14 bases, with 13 bases separating them. The CDR3, as DNA: TGTGCCAGCAGTGCCCGGGCTTGGGCCCTCCACTTT. Translation gives CASSARAWALHF.

The V gene is TRBV7-8, the J gene TRBJ2-2, with D unresolved. Germline CDR1 reads SGHVS; CDR2 reads FQNEAQ. The CDR3 consists of 14 residues. V lost 1 base to trimming and J lost 7 bases, with 10 bases between them. This CDR3 is CASSLDRGNGELFF. The CDR3 DNA reads TGTGCCAGCAGCTTAGATCGTGGGAACGGGGAGCTGTTTTTT.

This clonotype was counted ten times or more. V is TRBV18 and J is TRBJ2-3; D assignment may be TRBD1 or TRBD2 (6 bases each). The CDR3 runs to 14 residues. Germline-derived CDR1 and CDR2 are KGHSH and LQKENI. With 8 bases removed from V and 2 bases from J, the gap between germline ends came to 14 bases. CDR3 bases: TGTGCCAGCGCACGGGGGCAAAACACAGATACGCAGTATTTT. Residues: CASARGQNTDTQYF.

This clonotype was seen at least ten times. The CDR3, as DNA: TGTGCCAGCAGTTACTCAGGCGGACGCGAGAAAGCTTTCTTT. Its translation: CASSYSGGREKAFF. The chain is built from TRBV6-2 or TRBV6-3 and TRBJ1-1; no clear D. Trimming took off 0 bases at V and 9 bases at J, with 14 bases between the two ends. In germline, CDR1 is MNHEY, CDR2 SVGEGT. The CDR3 consists of 14 residues.

The V and J genes are TRBV28 and TRBJ1-2; D is possibly TRBD1 (6 bases). With 6 bases removed from V and 8 bases from J, the gap between germline ends came to 13 bases. The CDR3 length is 12 residues. Germline values: CDR1 MDHEN, CDR2 SYDVKM. CDR3 sequence reads: CASREQGYGYTF. CDR3 DNA: TGTGCCAGCAGGGAACAGGGCTACGGCTACACCTTC.

In this sample, this clonotype turned up a few times. The chain carries TRBV11-1 and TRBJ2-1; a possible D gene is TRBD1 (5 bases). Trimming shortened V by 7 bases and J by 5 bases, and 15 bases separated the two germline ends. Germline V gene data show CDR1 as SGHAT and CDR2 as FQDESV (reference sequence). The CDR3 extends over 14 amino acids. This chain's CDR3 is CASIRRIGDNEQFF. For the CDR3, the DNA is TGTGCCAGCATCCGGCGAATAGGGGACAATGAGCAGTTCTTC.

This clonotype was observed many times. CDR3 in DNA: TGCGCCAGCAGCTCCCAGGGGTATAATTCACCCCTCCACTTT. Its protein is CASSSQGYNSPLHF. This chain joins TRBV5-1 and TRBJ1-6; tentative D call: TRBD1 (6 bases). This CDR3 is 14 amino acids long. Between the trimmed V and J ends, which lost 3 bases and 4 bases, there was a span of 8 bases. Looked up from germline, CDR1 is SGHRS and CDR2 is YFSETQ. Full variable domain (remainder filled in from reference TRBV5-1 and TRBJ1-6): KAGVTQTPRYLIKTRGQQVTLSCSPISGHRSVSWYQQTPGQGLQFLFEYFSETQRNKGNFPGRFSGRQFSNSRSEMNVSTLELGDSALYLCASSSQGYNSPLHFGNGTRLTVT.

This clonotype was picked up a small number of times. The chain couples TRBV28 to TRBJ1-2; D is uncertain. The CDR3 is 14 amino acids. Germline CDR1 is MDHEN and CDR2 is SYDVKM. Between the trimmed V and J ends, which lost 6 bases and 5 bases, there was a span of 16 bases. The CDR3 DNA is TGTGCCAGCAGCCTCAATTCCTTGGATTATGGCTACACCTTC. Translating it yields CASSLNSLDYGYTF.

This clonotype has at least ten counts. The chain links TRBV29-1 to TRBJ1-1; D gene unclear. The V gene's germline CDR1 is SQVTM and CDR2 ANQGSEA. V was clipped by 4 bases and J by 1 base, with 4 bases between them. The CDR3 totals 11 residues. DNA of the CDR3: TGCAGCGTTGTAGAGAACACTGAAGCTTTCTTT. It is translated as CSVVENTEAFF.

V usage is TRBV12-3 or TRBV12-4 and J usage is TRBJ1-2; D might be TRBD1 (5 bases). The CDR3 is 15 residues long. Trimming removed 5 bases from V and 0 bases from J, with 13 bases in between. This CDR3 reads CASSRPGAANYGYTF. The CDR3, as DNA: TGTGCCAGCAGTCGTCCTGGGGCAGCTAACTATGGCTACACCTTC.

CDR3 nucleotides: TGTGCCAGCAGCCCGAGACGGAGCTCTGGAAACACCATATATTTT. Amino acid sequence: CASSPRRSSGNTIYF. The chain couples TRBV7-2 to TRBJ1-3, with D uncertain. There are 15 residues in the CDR3. CDR1 and CDR2 (germline): SGHTA, FQGNSA. Deletions cut 5 bases from V and 0 bases from J, with 11 bases between.

The genes are TRBV6-4 and TRBJ2-2; 8 bases align to TRBD1. CDR1 is MRHNA and CDR2 is SNTAGT in the germline V gene. V lost 6 bases to trimming and J lost 2 bases; unmatched junction nucleotides: 8. The CDR3 contains 16 residues. CDR3 residues: CASSVHGQGNTGELFF. Here the CDR3 DNA reads TGTGCCAGCAGCGTACACGGACAGGGAAACACCGGGGAGCTGTTTTTT.

This clonotype was counted only a few times. The gene calls are TRBV18 and TRBJ1-1; 9 bases align to TRBD1. The CDR3 sequence is 13 residues long. With 6 bases clipped from V and 3 bases from J, the junction kept 2 bases outside the gene matches. Per germline, CDR1 KGHSH and CDR2 LQKENI. CDR3 nucleotides: TGTGCCAGCTCCCGGGACAGGGACACTGAAGCTTTCTTT. This gives the protein CASSRDRDTEAFF.

The V and J genes are TRBV7-2 and TRBJ1-5; the match to TRBD1 covers 7 bases. This CDR3 is 14 amino acids long. V was clipped by 6 bases and J by 2 bases; unmatched bases: 4. The germline V gene encodes CDR1 SGHTA and CDR2 FQGNSA. The CDR3 bases are TGTGCCAGCAGTTATACAGGGGGCAATCAGCCCCAGCATTTT. Protein: CASSYTGGNQPQHF.

In its sample, this clonotype was seen a few times. V gene TRBV7-3 combines with J gene TRBJ2-1, with TRBD2 matching over 13 bases. Germline V gene sequence: CDR1 SGHTA, CDR2 FQGTGA. J gave up 8 bases and V 3 bases, and 7 bases lay outside the gene matches. There are 16 residues in the CDR3. The CDR3 bases are TGTGCCAGCAGCTTCGCCGGGACTAGCGGGGTAGATGAGCAGTTCTTC. Translation gives CASSFAGTSGVDEQFF.

This clonotype occurred a few times. This chain joins TRBV18 and TRBJ1-1; D gene unclear. The CDR3 consists of 15 residues. CDR1 is KGHSH and CDR2 is LQKENI in the germline V gene. Trimming left V 0 bases short and J 1 base short, with 9 bases between. The DNA of the CDR3 is TGTGCCAGCTCACCACCTTCCCGACCGAACACTGAAGCTTTCTTT. This codes for CASSPPSRPNTEAFF.

The V gene is TRBV7-6, the J gene TRBJ2-7; TRBD2 matches at 7 bases. CDR1 and CDR2 (germline): SGHVS, FNYEAQ. This CDR3 region has 13 residues. V dropped 8 bases and J dropped 2; count of bases not matched to a gene: 6. The CDR3 region is CASGLGDAYEQYF. Written as DNA, the CDR3 is TGTGCCAGCGGACTAGGGGACGCCTACGAGCAGTACTTC. Drawing the rest from reference TRBV7-6 and TRBJ2-7, the complete variable domain is GAGVSQSPRYKVTKRGQDVALRCDPISGHVSLYWYRQALGQGPEFLTYFNYEAQQDKSGLPNDRFSAERPEGSISTLTIQRTEQRDSAMYRCASGLGDAYEQYFGPGTRLTVT.

This clonotype has just a few counts. This chain links TRBV6-1 with TRBJ1-2; D not resolved. Trimming took 4 bases from V and 7 from J, leaving 19 bases between them. The CDR3 has 15 residues. The germline CDR1 and CDR2 sequences are MNHNS and SASEGT. Here the CDR3 DNA reads TGTGCCAGCAGTGTTAACAGCCTACAAATTTCTGGCTACACCTTC. This sequence encodes CASSVNSLQISGYTF.

This clonotype was seen more than once but under ten times. V usage is TRBV4-1 and J usage is TRBJ2-7; no clear D. Deletions cut 0 bases from V and 3 bases from J, with 21 bases between. The CDR3 runs 18 residues. Germline values: CDR1 MGHRA, CDR2 YSYEKL. DNA for the CDR3: TGCGCCAGCAGCCAAGATCTATTCGGAATCGGGCAACGCTACGAGCAGTACTTC. This sequence encodes CASSQDLFGIGQRYEQYF.

This clonotype was observed many times. This chain connects TRBV10-2 to TRBJ1-1; TRBD1 aligns across 8 bases. In germline, CDR1 is WSHSY, CDR2 SAAADI. V shed 0 bases and J 5 bases; nucleotides not matched to a gene: 11. The length of the CDR3 is 17 residues. CDR3 loop: CASSESSLGDRRTEAFF. The CDR3 nucleotides read TGCGCCAGCAGTGAGTCTTCTCTAGGGGACAGGAGGACTGAAGCTTTCTTT.

This chain links TRBV7-9 with TRBJ2-5; D not resolved. The CDR3 spans 13 residues. The V gene's germline CDR1 is SEHNR and CDR2 FQNEAQ (reference sequence). V gave up 1 base and J gave up 1 base, with 4 bases separating them. The CDR3 coding sequence is TGTGCCAGCAGCTTAGTCGCCCAAGAGACCCAGTACTTC. It codes for CASSLVAQETQYF.

CDR3 in DNA: TGTGCCAGCAGCTTCGCTCCGAACACTGAAGCTTTCTTT. Its protein is CASSFAPNTEAFF. The rearrangement uses TRBV7-3 and TRBJ1-1, with D unresolved. Germline V gives CDR1 SGHTA, CDR2 FQGTGA. The V end lost 3 bases, the J end lost 1 base, and 6 bases lay between the germline ends. The CDR3 consists of 13 residues.

Ten or more counts support this clonotype. V usage is TRBV7-6 and J usage is TRBJ2-2; unclear D gene. The CDR3 sequence is 13 residues long. Trimming pared 1 base from V and 6 bases from J, leaving 6 bases between. Looked up from germline, CDR1 is SGHVS and CDR2 is FNYEAQ. CDR3 sequence reads: CASSLGTPGELFF. For the CDR3, the DNA is TGTGCCAGCAGCTTAGGGACCCCCGGGGAGCTGTTTTTT.

This clonotype was detected a few times. This chain links TRBV12-3 or TRBV12-4 with TRBJ2-2; D gene ambiguous. Trimming pared 6 bases from V and 7 bases from J, leaving 15 bases between. This CDR3 region has 14 residues. In DNA form, the CDR3 reads TGTGCCAGCAGCCTTTTTTTGGGGTACGGGGAGCTGTTTTTT. Its translation: CASSLFLGYGELFF.